This paragraph reports one T cell receptor beta chain. What it binds is unknown. Measured with immunoSEQ multiplex PCR; TCRdb has only the in-frame clones, and not every one. This table holds 650,000 to 800,000 clones, 92% found once. This specimen belongs to a study of shared clonotypes between healthy human individuals. Terminally differentiated effector memory CD45RA+ cells were excluded by CCR7 positive selection of CD45RO-negative cells. The CDR3 covers 15 residues. After removal of 5 bases from V and 7 bases from J, the junction contained 11 bases not matched to a gene. From germline, CDR1 is ENHRY and CDR2 SYGVKD. Overall study results and limits: Clonotypes shared by all four donors outscored non-shared clonotypes in generation probability.

The clonotype originates from a young man in good health. Source material: naive CD8+ T cells sorted from blood. The chain links TRBV10-3 to TRBJ1-5; TRBD1 matches 7 bases. The CDR3, as DNA: TGTGCCATCAGTCAAGTTGGGACAGCTGACCAGCCCCAGCATTTT. Translated: CAISQVGTADQPQHF.